This T cell receptor beta chain came from a study of CD4 and CD8 cells across lung adenocarcinoma regions. The patients had localized lung adenocarcinoma, a non-small cell subtype. Trimming removed 4 bases from V and 3 bases from J; junction bases left unmatched: 9. This CDR3 has 16 residues. The germline V gene has CDR1 MNHNS and CDR2 SASEGT. Using its own MiXCR run on the PCR reads, TCRdb lists one record per CDR3 protein. The sample lists roughly 20,000 distinct CDR3 sequences, around 59% occurring once. The V gene is TRBV6-1, the J gene TRBJ2-5, with 9 bases aligning to TRBD1. Specimen: CD8+ T cells from the center of a lung tumor. The sequence derives from a female donor with lung adenocarcinoma. The CD4 and CD8 labels of this study may be unreliable. The CDR3, as DNA: TGTGCCAGCAGTGGGGGACAGGGTAGCCTAAAAGAGACCCAGTACTTC. It specifies CASSGGQGSLKETQYF.